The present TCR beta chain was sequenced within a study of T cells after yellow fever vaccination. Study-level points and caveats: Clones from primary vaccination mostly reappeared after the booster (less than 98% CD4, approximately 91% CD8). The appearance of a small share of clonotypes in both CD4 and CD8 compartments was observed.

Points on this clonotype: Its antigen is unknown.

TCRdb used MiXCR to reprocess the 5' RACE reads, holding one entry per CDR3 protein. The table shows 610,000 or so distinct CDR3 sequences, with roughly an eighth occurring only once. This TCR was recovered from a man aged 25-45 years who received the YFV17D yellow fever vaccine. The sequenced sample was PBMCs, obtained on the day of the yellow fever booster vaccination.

CDR3 in DNA: TGCAGTCCCACCCAAGGTGAAAAACTGTTTTTT. Encoded protein: CSPTQGEKLFF. This chain uses TRBV20-1 with TRBJ1-4; D is uncertain. V was pared by 8 bases and J by 7 bases, with 11 bases between. The CDR3 runs to 11 residues. CDR1 DFQATT and CDR2 SNEGSKA come from the germline V gene (reference sequence).